Below are 30 T cell receptor beta chains sequenced from a single sample in a study of T-cell reconstitution after alpha-beta-depleted transplantation in children. Unique molecular identifiers were incorporated into the prepared TCRbeta library. TCRdb reprocessed the PCR reads via MiXCR and lists one record per CDR3 protein. The profile shows approximately 510,000 distinct CDR3 sequences, about a sixth of them singletons. The starting material was PBMCs from the stem cell graft donor, obtained from the stem cell graft. These receptors were obtained from a human donor who donated a stem cell graft to a child with acute lymphoblastic leukemia.

The J gene is TRBJ1-1, the V gene TRBV2; D is undetermined. The CDR3 loop spans 15 amino acids. The V and J ends lost 3 bases and 5 bases respectively, with 16 bases between them. Germline CDR1 is SNHLY and CDR2 is FYNNEI. The CDR3 reads CASSDRPGRWTEAFF. DNA for the CDR3: TGTGCCAGCAGTGATCGCCCGGGTCGTTGGACTGAAGCTTTCTTT.

This clonotype was seen a handful of times. The V and J genes are TRBV13 and TRBJ2-5; 12 bases are shared with TRBD2. Per germline, CDR1 PRHDT and CDR2 FYEKMQ (reference sequence). The CDR3 totals 16 residues. Trimming took 2 bases from V and 14 from J; bases not matched to a gene: 15. The CDR3 sequence is CASSLISTSGGHLKYF. The CDR3 nucleotides read TGTGCCAGCAGCTTAATCTCGACTAGCGGGGGACATCTTAAATACTTC.

This clonotype was detected a few times. The chain employs TRBV25-1 and TRBJ2-3; D not certain. The CDR3 length is 14 residues. In germline, CDR1 is MGHDK, CDR2 SYGVNS. The ends were cut back, 3 bases at V and 0 bases at J, with 7 bases in the middle. The CDR3 here is CASSDRDSTDTQYF. CDR3 coding DNA: TGTGCCAGCAGTGATCGTGACAGCACAGATACGCAGTATTTT.

The gene calls are TRBV4-1 and TRBJ1-5, with D possibly matching TRBD1 (6 bases). V dropped 1 base and J dropped 6 bases, with 10 bases sitting between them. The CDR3 length is 14 residues. Per the germline V gene, CDR1 is MGHRA and CDR2 is YSYEKL. This chain's CDR3 is CASSQGWGAQPQHF. DNA for the CDR3: TGCGCCAGCAGCCAAGGATGGGGGGCTCAGCCCCAGCATTTT.

This clonotype showed up many times. The CDR3 loop is CASSFLAGVETQYF. The CDR3 coding sequence is TGCGCCAGCAGCTTCCTAGCGGGAGTGGAGACCCAGTACTTC. V usage is TRBV5-1 and J usage is TRBJ2-5; 10 bases fit TRBD2. The CDR3 length is 14 residues. The ends lost 2 bases at V and 5 bases at J; junction bases unmatched: 3. CDR1 SGHRS and CDR2 YFSETQ come from the germline V gene.

This chain connects TRBV7-8 to TRBJ2-2; D tentatively reads TRBD1 or TRBD2 (5 bases each). The V and J ends lost 1 base and 3 bases respectively, with 9 bases between them. Germline V gene data show CDR1 as SGHVS and CDR2 as FQNEAQ. This CDR3 has 15 amino acids. CDR3: CASSLVRGDTGELFF. Here the CDR3 DNA reads TGTGCCAGCAGCTTAGTGAGGGGCGACACCGGGGAGCTGTTTTTT. Together with reference TRBV7-8 and TRBJ2-2, the CDR3 gives the full variable domain: GAGVSQSPRYKVAKRGQDVALRCDPISGHVSLFWYQQALGQGPEFLTYFQNEAQLDKSGLPSDRFFAERPEGSVSTLKIQRTQQEDSAVYLCASSLVRGDTGELFFGEGSRLTVL.

CDR3 nucleotides: TGCAGCGTAACCGGGACAAGCTACAATGAGCAGTTCTTC. Residues: CSVTGTSYNEQFF. The chain couples TRBV29-1 to TRBJ2-1, with D possibly TRBD1 on 6 matching bases. The V and J ends lost 6 bases and 3 bases respectively, with 12 bases between them. The CDR3 is 13 amino acids. CDR1 SQVTM and CDR2 ANQGSEA come from the germline V gene.

This clonotype came up a few times. The CDR3 sequence: CASSESGWNEQYF. The CDR3 DNA follows: TGCGCCAGCAGTGAGTCCGGGTGGAACGAGCAGTACTTC. The J gene is TRBJ2-7, the V gene TRBV10-2; no clear D. The CDR3 has 13 residues. V was trimmed by 0 bases and J by 5 bases, leaving 8 bases between them. Germline values: CDR1 WSHSY, CDR2 SAAADI.

Details on this clonotype: The junction differs from germline at one of its ends, possibly a read error. The chain employs TRBV5-1 and TRBJ2-7; the match to TRBD1 covers 7 bases. CDR1 is SGHRS and CDR2 is YFSETQ in the germline V gene. The CDR3 length is 14 residues. The CDR3 DNA is TGCGCCAGGAGCTTACTGACAGGGAGCTACGAGCAGTACTTC. Translating gives CARSLLTGSYEQYF.

A few counts support this clonotype. This rearrangement joins TRBV5-6 to TRBJ1-2; D not certain. Trimming stripped 4 bases from V and 3 bases from J, with 13 bases between. CDR1 and CDR2 from the germline V gene are SGHDT and YYEEEE. There are 14 residues in the CDR3. Here the CDR3 reads CASSLGGVYYGYTF. CDR3 bases: TGTGCCAGCAGCCTTGGTGGAGTCTACTATGGCTACACCTTC. Drawing the rest from reference TRBV5-6 and TRBJ1-2, the complete variable domain is DAGVTQSPTHLIKTRGQQVTLRCSPKSGHDTVSWYQQALGQGPQFIFQYYEEEERQRGNFPDRFSGHQFPNYSSELNVNALLLGDSALYLCASSLGGVYYGYTFGSGTRLTVV.

A few counts support this clonotype. V usage is TRBV2 and J usage is TRBJ2-1; 8 bases align to TRBD2. This CDR3 has 13 amino acids. After removal of 3 bases from V and 7 bases from J, the junction contained 2 bases not matched to a gene. Germline values: CDR1 SNHLY, CDR2 FYNNEI. CDR3 protein: CASSDGLANEQFF. CDR3 sequence (DNA): TGTGCCAGCAGTGACGGACTAGCTAATGAGCAGTTCTTC.

This clonotype was seen only a few times. This chain joins TRBV5-1 and TRBJ2-1; TRBD1 matches at 10 bases. CDR1 is SGHRS and CDR2 is YFSETQ in the germline V gene. This CDR3 contains 16 residues. The J segment lost 8 bases and the V segment lost 2 bases, leaving 10 bases of the junction unmatched. Here the CDR3 DNA reads TGCGCCAGCAGCTTTCTTCCGGACAGGGGGGACCATGAGCAGTTCTTC. It yields the protein CASSFLPDRGDHEQFF. The entire variable domain, with the rest obtained from reference TRBV5-1 and TRBJ2-1, is as follows: KAGVTQTPRYLIKTRGQQVTLSCSPISGHRSVSWYQQTPGQGLQFLFEYFSETQRNKGNFPGRFSGRQFSNSRSEMNVSTLELGDSALYLCASSFLPDRGDHEQFFGPGTRLTVL.

This clonotype has a handful of counts. V gene TRBV12-3 or TRBV12-4 combines with J gene TRBJ1-2; TRBD1 might be the D (5 bases). This CDR3 spans 16 amino acids. V lost 5 bases, J lost 0 bases, and 16 bases lay in between. CDR3 sequence (DNA): TGTGCCAGCAGTCCCGGGACGCGCGGACCTAACTATGGCTACACCTTC. As protein: CASSPGTRGPNYGYTF.

This clonotype appeared a few times. This rearrangement joins TRBV12-3 or TRBV12-4 to TRBJ1-1, with TRBD1 identical over 8 bases. The CDR3 sequence is 15 residues long. V lost 4 bases, J lost 11 bases, and 15 bases stayed unmatched. For the CDR3, the DNA is TGTGCCAGCAGTTCGCATGCCGGGGGACAGGCCGCCGCTTTCTTT. It yields the protein CASSSHAGGQAAAFF.

This clonotype was detected only a few times. The chain recombines TRBV4-1 with TRBJ1-1, with unresolved D. V lost 1 base and J lost 6, with 9 bases in between. The CDR3 is 13 amino acids. Per the germline V gene, CDR1 is MGHRA and CDR2 is YSYEKL. The CDR3 loop reads CASSQGRGAEAFF. The CDR3 nucleotides are TGCGCCAGCAGCCAAGGGAGAGGAGCTGAAGCTTTCTTT.

The genes are TRBV7-9 and TRBJ1-2, with D perhaps matching TRBD1 (6 bases). Germline CDR1 and CDR2: SEHNR and FQNEAQ (reference sequence). The V end lost 10 bases, the J end lost 7 bases, and 16 bases lay between the germline ends. The CDR3 is 12 residues long. This CDR3 reads CATETGERGYTF. DNA for the CDR3: TGTGCCACCGAGACAGGAGAGCGTGGCTACACCTTC.

In its sample, this clonotype was seen once. The CDR3 spells CSAVGAKNIQYF. The CDR3 nucleotides read TGCAGTGCGGTGGGAGCCAAAAACATTCAGTACTTC. The rearrangement links TRBV20-1 to TRBJ2-4; D is ambiguous. V gave up 6 bases and J gave up 0 bases, with 6 bases separating them. The CDR3 loop spans 12 amino acids. The germline V gene has CDR1 DFQATT and CDR2 SNEGSKA (reference sequence).

The chain couples TRBV7-2 to TRBJ2-7, with 12 positions matching TRBD2. Trimming cost V 5 bases and J 4 bases; bases outside gene matches: 9. This CDR3 is built from 16 residues. Germline V lookup: CDR1 SGHTA, CDR2 FQGNSA. CDR3 sequence (DNA): TGTGCCAGCAGCCGCGATCTGACTAGCGGGAGTTACGAGCAGTACTTC. It codes for CASSRDLTSGSYEQYF.

The CDR3 loop reads CASSHLAPYNEQFF. In nucleotides, the CDR3 is TGTGCCAGCAGCCACCTAGCCCCCTACAATGAGCAGTTCTTC. V is TRBV3-1 and J is TRBJ2-1; D might be TRBD2 (5 bases). The CDR3 covers 14 residues. Trimming took 3 bases from V and 2 from J, leaving 8 bases between them. Per germline, CDR1 LGHDT and CDR2 YNNKEL (reference sequence).

In this sample, this clonotype turned up many times. The chain employs TRBV12-3 or TRBV12-4 and TRBJ2-7; no clear D gene. V lost 4 bases and J lost 3, with 13 bases in between. The CDR3 runs to 14 residues. DNA for the CDR3: TGTGCCAGCAGTTCCAACCCCGCCTACTACGAGCAGTACTTC. It codes for CASSSNPAYYEQYF.

This sequence joins TRBV7-2 and TRBJ1-2, with D unclear. V lost 5 bases to trimming and J lost 6 bases, with 13 bases between them. The CDR3 spans 13 residues. Looked up from germline, CDR1 is SGHTA and CDR2 is FQGNSA. The CDR3 protein is CASSPYLTDGYTF. The CDR3 coding sequence is TGTGCCAGCAGCCCCTACCTCACGGATGGCTACACCTTC.

The gene calls are TRBV20-1 and TRBJ2-3; D is ambiguous. Germline V lookup: CDR1 DFQATT, CDR2 SNEGSKA (reference sequence). The CDR3 spans 15 residues. Deletions cut 3 bases from V and 1 base from J, with 14 bases between. The CDR3 DNA reads as TGCAGTGCTAGCATGTTTAGCTATGGCACAGATACGCAGTATTTT. Translation gives CSASMFSYGTDTQYF.

This chain joins TRBV11-2 and TRBJ1-2, with a weak D call TRBD1 (6 bases). Trimming removed 8 bases at V and 0 bases at J, with 13 bases between. The germline CDR1 and CDR2 sequences are SGHAT and FQNNGV. The CDR3 covers 14 residues. The CDR3 loop reads CASQPGAANYGYTF. DNA for the CDR3: TGTGCCAGCCAACCGGGGGCGGCTAACTATGGCTACACCTTC.

The rearrangement links TRBV29-1 to TRBJ2-4; D is possibly TRBD2 (5 bases). Trimming shortened V by 5 bases and J by 0 bases, and 5 bases separated the two germline ends. This CDR3 is built from 12 residues. Germline V lookup: CDR1 SQVTM, CDR2 ANQGSEA. CDR3 residues: CSVRGAKNIQYF. The CDR3 DNA reads as TGCAGCGTTCGGGGAGCCAAAAACATTCAGTACTTC. Full variable domain (rest looked up from reference TRBV29-1 and TRBJ2-4): SAVISQKPSRDICQRGTSLTIQCQVDSQVTMMFWYRQQPGQSLTLIATANQGSEATYESGFVIDKFPISRPNLTFSTLTVSNMSPEDSSIYLCSVRGAKNIQYFGAGTRLSVL.

Many counts were recorded for this clonotype. The rearrangement joins TRBV7-9 to TRBJ2-3; the D gene is possibly TRBD1 (5 bases). Looked up from germline, CDR1 is SEHNR and CDR2 is FQNEAQ (reference sequence). The V end lost 5 bases, the J end lost 5 bases, and 14 bases lay between the germline ends. This CDR3 contains 14 residues. This CDR3 is CASSPPGARDTQYF. The CDR3 DNA sequence: TGTGCCAGCAGCCCCCCTGGGGCCCGAGATACGCAGTATTTT.

This clonotype was counted only a few times. The chain employs TRBV7-2 and TRBJ2-3, with a tentative D call TRBD1 (6 bases). The CDR3 has 13 residues. Trimming took 4 bases from V and 3 from J, leaving 8 bases between them. Germline values: CDR1 SGHTA, CDR2 FQGNSA. CDR3: CASSSDSTDTQYF. The DNA of the CDR3 is TGTGCCAGCAGCTCGGACAGTACAGATACGCAGTATTTT.

The table lists this clonotype with many counts. The rearrangement uses TRBV12-3 or TRBV12-4 and TRBJ1-5, with D unclear. V shed 0 bases and J shed 3 bases, with 9 bases lying between them. The CDR3 runs to 15 residues. This CDR3 reads CASSLAAGPNQPQHF. As DNA, the CDR3 is TGTGCCAGCAGTTTAGCGGCAGGACCCAATCAGCCCCAGCATTTT.

This clonotype has a handful of counts. This chain joins TRBV20-1 and TRBJ2-7, with 10 bases aligning to TRBD2. Germline V gives CDR1 DFQATT, CDR2 SNEGSKA (reference sequence). The CDR3 extends over 13 amino acids. After removal of 5 bases from V and 5 bases from J, the junction contained 6 bases not matched to a gene. The CDR3 nucleotides read TGCAGTGCTCCTAGCGGGAGAATGAACGAGCAGTACTTC. This codes for CSAPSGRMNEQYF.

The chain joins TRBV5-1 to TRBJ2-2; TRBD1 aligns across 9 bases. J gave up 10 bases and V 4 bases, and 14 bases lay outside the gene matches. The CDR3 covers 16 residues. Germline V gene data show CDR1 as SGHRS and CDR2 as YFSETQ. The CDR3: CASSGGTGRRNMELFF. CDR3 nucleotide sequence: TGCGCCAGCAGCGGCGGGACAGGGAGGCGGAACATGGAGCTGTTTTTT.

The chain links TRBV5-1 to TRBJ2-1; TRBD1 or TRBD2 may be the D gene (6 bases each). The CDR3 loop spans 16 amino acids. Trimming took 4 bases from V and 0 from J, leaving 14 bases between them. Per the germline V gene, CDR1 is SGHRS and CDR2 is YFSETQ. The CDR3 coding sequence is TGCGCCAGCAGCCCGAGGGGGGCTAGCTCCTACAATGAGCAGTTCTTC. Translating it yields CASSPRGASSYNEQFF. The entire variable domain, with the rest obtained from reference TRBV5-1 and TRBJ2-1, is as follows: KAGVTQTPRYLIKTRGQQVTLSCSPISGHRSVSWYQQTPGQGLQFLFEYFSETQRNKGNFPGRFSGRQFSNSRSEMNVSTLELGDSALYLCASSPRGASSYNEQFFGPGTRLTVL.